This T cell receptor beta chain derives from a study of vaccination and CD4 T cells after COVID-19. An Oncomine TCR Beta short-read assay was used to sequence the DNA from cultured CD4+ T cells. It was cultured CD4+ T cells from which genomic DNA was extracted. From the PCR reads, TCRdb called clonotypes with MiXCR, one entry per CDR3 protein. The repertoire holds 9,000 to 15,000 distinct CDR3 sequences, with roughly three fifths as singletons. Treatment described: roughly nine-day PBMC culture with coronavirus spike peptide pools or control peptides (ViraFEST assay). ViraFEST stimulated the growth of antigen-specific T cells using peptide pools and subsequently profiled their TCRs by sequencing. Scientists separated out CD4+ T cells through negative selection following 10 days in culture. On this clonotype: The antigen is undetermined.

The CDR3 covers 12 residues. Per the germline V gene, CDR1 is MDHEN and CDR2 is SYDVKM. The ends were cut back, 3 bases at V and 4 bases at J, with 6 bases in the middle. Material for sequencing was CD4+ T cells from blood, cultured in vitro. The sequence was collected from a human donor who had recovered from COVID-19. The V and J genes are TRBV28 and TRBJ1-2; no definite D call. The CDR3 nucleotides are TGTGCCAGCAGTTTTAACAGCTATGGCTACACCTTC. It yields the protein CASSFNSYGYTF.